The 11 T cell receptor beta chains in this list originate from one sample, sequenced in a study of cytomegalovirus exposure and HLA in healthy donors. Profiling relied on immunoSEQ multiplex PCR, and the TCRdb table lists in-frame clones only, not all of them. The table includes approximately 150,000 clones, roughly 90% detected once. Sequenced input: PBMCs. The receptors shown here come from a young man in good health and CMV-seropositive.

This chain uses TRBV6-1 with TRBJ1-2; TRBD1 aligns across 8 bases. The germline CDR1 and CDR2 sequences are MNHNS and SASEGT. With V trimmed by 6 bases and J by 5 bases, 11 bases remained unmatched. The CDR3 covers 15 residues. The CDR3 DNA sequence: TGTGCCAGCAGACCCACAATGACAGGGGCGTATGGCTACACCTTC. Its translation: CASRPTMTGAYGYTF.

The chain is built from TRBV15 and TRBJ2-7, with 9 nucleotides matching TRBD1. V shed 5 bases, J shed 11 bases, and the junction held 19 bases outside the gene matches. The CDR3 contains 16 residues. In germline, CDR1 is LNHNV, CDR2 YYDKDF (reference sequence). The CDR3 is CATSFSRGQGGEQEYF. In nucleotides, the CDR3 is TGTGCCACCAGCTTCTCTCGGGGACAGGGAGGCGAGCAGGAGTACTTC.

This clone was seen more than once but under ten times. This chain links TRBV5-4 with TRBJ1-4; TRBD1 matches 7 bases. The CDR3 covers 19 residues. Trimming cost V 3 bases and J 3 bases; bases outside gene matches: 17. Germline V CDR1 and CDR2: SGHNT, YYREEE (reference sequence). The CDR3 loop is CASSSRQGQRNGANEKLFF. The CDR3 DNA sequence: TGTGCCAGCAGCTCGCGACAGGGACAGAGAAATGGAGCTAATGAAAAACTGTTTTTT.

The chain links TRBV4-2 to TRBJ1-4, with 8 nucleotides matching TRBD1. The CDR3 sequence is 14 residues long. With V trimmed by 4 bases and J by 6 bases, 4 bases remained unmatched. In germline, CDR1 is LGHNA, CDR2 YNFKEQ. CDR3 sequence: CASSPGGEDEKLFF. The CDR3 nucleotides are TGTGCCAGCAGCCCAGGGGGCGAGGATGAAAAACTGTTTTTT.

The genes are TRBV5-5 and TRBJ1-2; 8 nucleotides line up with TRBD1. The germline CDR1 and CDR2 sequences are SGHKS and YYEKEE (reference sequence). The CDR3 covers 11 residues. With 4 bases clipped from V and 12 bases from J, the junction kept 5 bases outside the gene matches. The CDR3 loop is CASSLGQGHTF. CDR3 nucleotides: TGTGCCAGCAGCCTCGGACAGGGCCACACCTTC.

The chain is built from TRBV7-9 and TRBJ2-7; 7 bases match TRBD1. This CDR3 is built from 19 residues. Germline values: CDR1 SEHNR, CDR2 FQNEAQ (reference sequence). Trimming cost V 3 bases and J 1 base; bases outside gene matches: 18. CDR3: CASSLVLGTEFSESYEQYF. The CDR3 DNA sequence: TGTGCCAGCAGCTTGGTTTTGGGGACAGAATTTAGCGAGTCCTACGAGCAGTACTTC. The complete variable domain, with remaining parts taken from reference TRBV7-9 and TRBJ2-7, reads DTGVSQNPRHKITKRGQNVTFRCDPISEHNRLYWYRQTLGQGPEFLTYFQNEAQLEKSRLLSDRFSAERPKGSFSTLEIQRTEQGDSAMYLCASSLVLGTEFSESYEQYFGPGTRLTVT.

V is TRBV6-5 and J is TRBJ2-7, with a weak D call TRBD2 (6 bases). The germline V gene has CDR1 MNHEY and CDR2 SVGAGI. V shed 5 bases and J shed 7 bases, with 18 bases lying between them. The CDR3 sequence is 14 residues long. CDR3 sequence reads: CASSEGGVLREQYF. The DNA of the CDR3 is TGTGCCAGCAGTGAAGGCGGGGTGTTGCGTGAGCAGTACTTC.

The chain combines TRBV28 with TRBJ2-7, with 13 bases matching TRBD2. Unmatched junction bases numbered 8, after V lost 9 bases and J lost 0 bases. CDR1 is MDHEN and CDR2 is SYDVKM in the germline V gene. CDR3 size: 16 residues. The CDR3 DNA sequence: TGTGCCAGTCTGACTAGCGGGGGGCCAAGCTCCTACGAGCAGTACTTC. Translated, it gives CASLTSGGPSSYEQYF.

This chain uses TRBV9 with TRBJ2-3; 9 nucleotides align to TRBD2. Germline values: CDR1 SGDLS, CDR2 YYNGEE. V was pared by 4 bases and J by 4 bases, with 7 bases of the junction left unmatched. The CDR3 is 15 residues long. The CDR3 protein is CASSLGGGASDTQYF. DNA of the CDR3: TGTGCCAGCAGCCTTGGCGGGGGGGCATCAGATACGCAGTATTTT.

This chain links TRBV7-2 with TRBJ1-2; 7 bases fit TRBD1. Trimming at V came to 5 bases and at J to 0 bases, leaving 6 bases not matched to a gene. The CDR3 runs 15 residues. Per germline, CDR1 SGHTA and CDR2 FQGNSA. The CDR3 loop is CASSPAGTANYGYTF. In nucleotides, the CDR3 is TGTGCCAGCAGCCCCGCCGGGACAGCTAACTATGGCTACACCTTC.

This clone occurred a few times. The rearrangement links TRBV7-9 to TRBJ2-4; tentatively, D is TRBD2 (5 bases). Germline V gives CDR1 SEHNR, CDR2 FQNEAQ (reference sequence). The ends were cut back, 5 bases at V and 4 bases at J, with 15 bases in the middle. The CDR3 is made up of 15 amino acids. The CDR3 loop reads CASSPKEEVKNIQYF. The CDR3, as DNA: TGTGCCAGCAGCCCGAAGGAGGAGGTTAAAAACATTCAGTACTTC.